The 20 T cell receptor beta chains reported below all come from one sample, sequenced in a study of blood T cell repertoires in COVID-19. TCRdb's table, derived via immunoSEQ multiplex PCR, lists solely in-frame clones and lacks some. This table holds approximately 71,000 clones, 85% to 90% found once. The sequenced sample consisted of peripheral blood. The receptor source for this set is a man in his forties or fifties with acute or convalescent COVID-19.

The rearrangement uses TRBV6-5 and TRBJ1-4; 7 bases align to TRBD1. Germline loops: CDR1 MNHEY, CDR2 SVGAGI. J lost 4 bases, V lost 9 bases, and 8 bases had no gene match. The CDR3 runs 14 residues. The CDR3 DNA reads as TGTGCCAGTTCCCGGGACAGCGATAATGAAAAACTGTTTTTT. Its translation is CASSRDSDNEKLFF.

CDR3 protein: CASSPPFGGAFF. For the CDR3, the DNA is TGTGCCAGCAGTCCCCCTTTTGGAGGAGCTTTCTTT. The rearrangement links TRBV28 to TRBJ1-1; D not resolved. CDR3 length: 12 residues. Germline V gene data show CDR1 as MDHEN and CDR2 as SYDVKM. Trimming removed 5 bases from V and 10 bases from J, with 14 bases in between.

The chain joins TRBV5-1 to TRBJ2-3, with 16 positions matching TRBD2. V lost 3 bases to trimming and J lost 0 bases; unmatched junction nucleotides: 4. The CDR3 runs 18 residues. The germline gives CDR1 SGHRS, CDR2 YFSETQ. CDR3 residues: CASSSGTSGRVSTDTQYF. CDR3 nucleotides: TGCGCCAGCAGCTCCGGGACTAGCGGGAGGGTAAGCACAGATACGCAGTATTTT. Looking up the rest from reference TRBV5-1 and TRBJ2-3 gives the full variable domain: KAGVTQTPRYLIKTRGQQVTLSCSPISGHRSVSWYQQTPGQGLQFLFEYFSETQRNKGNFPGRFSGRQFSNSRSEMNVSTLELGDSALYLCASSSGTSGRVSTDTQYFGPGTRLTVL.

The chain joins TRBV11-3 to TRBJ2-6, with a tentative D call TRBD2 (6 bases). CDR3 length: 17 residues. Germline lookup yields CDR1 SGHNT and CDR2 YENEEA. Trimming stripped 2 bases from V and 0 bases from J, with 11 bases between. As DNA, the CDR3 is TGTGCCAGCAGCTTAAAGGAGGGGATCTCTGGGGCCAACGTCCTGACTTTC. Its translation: CASSLKEGISGANVLTF.

V is TRBV9 and J is TRBJ2-7; 8 bases fit TRBD2. This CDR3 region has 14 residues. Germline-derived CDR1 and CDR2 are SGDLS and YYNGEE. Trimming took 4 bases from V and 2 from J; bases not matched to a gene: 5. Written as DNA, the CDR3 is TGTGCCAGCAGCCACGCGGGGGGCCCCTACGAGCAGTACTTC. Its protein product is CASSHAGGPYEQYF.

This rearrangement joins TRBV5-1 to TRBJ2-7, with 9 positions matching TRBD1. The CDR3 extends over 17 amino acids. The germline V gene has CDR1 SGHRS and CDR2 YFSETQ. The V segment lost 4 bases and the J segment 6 bases; nucleotides outside the gene matches: 17. This CDR3 reads CASSRVYTGTGSFEQYF. The CDR3 DNA follows: TGCGCCAGCAGCCGTGTGTATACCGGGACAGGGTCGTTCGAGCAGTACTTC.

The genes are TRBV6-5 and TRBJ1-6; TRBD1 is a possible D gene (6 bases). This CDR3 region has 14 residues. Germline V CDR1 and CDR2: MNHEY, SVGAGI. V was trimmed by 0 bases and J by 9 bases, leaving 9 bases between them. The CDR3 protein is CASSYSGGGSPLHF. CDR3 nucleotides: TGTGCCAGCAGTTACTCTGGGGGCGGTTCACCCCTCCACTTT.

This CDR3 reads CASKRGEAGQPQHF. Written as DNA, the CDR3 is TGTGCCAGCAAGCGTGGGGAGGCGGGTCAGCCCCAGCATTTT. This chain links TRBV2 with TRBJ1-5; D remains unclear. Trimming shortened V by 7 bases and J by 6 bases, and 16 bases separated the two germline ends. The CDR3 has 14 amino acids. In germline, CDR1 is SNHLY, CDR2 FYNNEI.

The V gene is TRBV19, the J gene TRBJ2-1; 9 bases fit TRBD2. Per germline, CDR1 LNHDA and CDR2 SQIVND (reference sequence). Trimming took 5 bases from V and 7 from J; bases not matched to a gene: 9. This CDR3 has 15 amino acids. The chain's CDR3 is CASSRLAGWQNEQFF. CDR3 coding DNA: TGTGCCAGTAGTCGGCTAGCGGGATGGCAGAATGAGCAGTTCTTC.

The chain uses TRBV7-3 and TRBJ2-3, with D perhaps matching TRBD2 (6 bases). With 5 bases removed from V and 0 bases from J, the gap between germline ends came to 12 bases. CDR3 length: 15 residues. In germline, CDR1 is SGHTA, CDR2 FQGTGA. CDR3 nucleotides: TGTGCCAGCAGCAACCCGGGGGTTAGCACAGATACGCAGTATTTT. Translating gives CASSNPGVSTDTQYF. Full variable domain (remainder filled in from reference TRBV7-3 and TRBJ2-3): GAGVSQTPSNKVTEKGKYVELRCDPISGHTALYWYRQSLGQGPEFLIYFQGTGAADDSGLPNDRFFAVRPEGSVSTLKIQRTERGDSAVYLCASSNPGVSTDTQYFGPGTRLTVL.

The rearrangement links TRBV6-5 to TRBJ2-7; 10 bases match TRBD1. The CDR3 has 14 amino acids. V gave up 7 bases and J gave up 2 bases; unmatched junction bases: 5. Germline V gene lookup returns CDR1 MNHEY and CDR2 SVGAGI. This chain's CDR3 is CASTRTGGAYEQYF. As DNA, the CDR3 is TGTGCCAGCACCAGGACAGGGGGTGCCTACGAGCAGTACTTC.

This rearrangement joins TRBV9 to TRBJ1-2; 7 nucleotides align to TRBD1. The CDR3 loop spans 16 amino acids. Per germline, CDR1 SGDLS and CDR2 YYNGEE. V trimming: 0 bases; J trimming: 3 bases; junction bases outside the gene matches: 8. The CDR3 sequence: CASSVGESGQYYGYTF. The DNA for the CDR3 is TGTGCCAGCAGCGTAGGGGAGTCGGGACAGTACTATGGCTACACCTTC.

This clone was found a few times. This CDR3 reads CATSRLALAGPYNEQFF. DNA for the CDR3: TGTGCCACCAGCAGGCTCGCTCTAGCGGGACCTTACAATGAGCAGTTCTTC. The rearrangement uses TRBV15 and TRBJ2-1; 9 nucleotides line up with TRBD2. The CDR3 contains 17 residues. Germline CDR1 is LNHNV and CDR2 is YYDKDF (reference sequence). J lost 4 bases, V lost 3 bases, and 10 bases had no gene match.

The chain recombines TRBV28 with TRBJ2-5; 7 bases align to TRBD2. This CDR3 contains 15 residues. V was clipped by 5 bases and J by 4 bases; unmatched bases: 10. In germline, CDR1 is MDHEN, CDR2 SYDVKM. The CDR3 DNA sequence: TGTGCCAGCAGTCCCCCTTTGGTAGCGGGAGAGACCCAGTACTTC. The encoded protein is CASSPPLVAGETQYF.

The chain combines TRBV24-1 with TRBJ1-2, with D possibly matching TRBD1 (5 bases). The CDR3 spans 16 residues. Trimming took 1 base from V and 1 from J, leaving 12 bases between them. Germline V gene data show CDR1 as KGHDR and CDR2 as SFDVKD. DNA for the CDR3: TGTGCCACCAGTGATTTAAGGGACTGGAGTAACTATGGCTACACCTTC. Translation gives CATSDLRDWSNYGYTF.

As DNA, the CDR3 is TGTGCCAGCAGCTCCGACAGGGGTAACGGCTACACCTTC. It encodes CASSSDRGNGYTF. This chain joins TRBV6-5 and TRBJ1-2; 8 bases fit TRBD1. The V gene end was trimmed by 6 bases and the J gene end by 8 bases; junction bases not matched to a gene: 8. The CDR3 is 13 amino acids. Germline CDR1 and CDR2: MNHEY and SVGAGI.

The chain couples TRBV10-3 to TRBJ1-6; no definite D call. The CDR3 consists of 12 residues. The V end lost 4 bases, the J end lost 7 bases, and 5 bases lay between the germline ends. Germline V gives CDR1 ENHRY, CDR2 SYGVKD. The DNA for the CDR3 is TGTGCCATCAGTGGGGAGAATTCACCCCTCCACTTT. Residues: CAISGENSPLHF.

This clone occurred once. The CDR3 carries no conserved terminal phenylalanine or tryptophan, so it likely arises from a read error. No DNA is shown, since the ends of the CDR3 on it are uncertain; the CDR3 is the one TCRdb lists. V is TRBV7-9 and J is TRBJ1-2. Germline loops: CDR1 SEHNR, CDR2 FQNEAQ (reference sequence). The CDR3 has 11 residues if both end residues are counted. The CDR3 loop is CASSLAGQQDY.

A few counts support this clone. The chain couples TRBV12-5 to TRBJ1-5; D is ambiguous. The germline V and J ends were trimmed by 2 bases and 3 bases, with 8 bases remaining between them. This CDR3 has 14 residues. The V gene's germline CDR1 is LGHNT and CDR2 FRNRAP. CDR3 bases: TGTGCTAGTGGTTTGTTGGGAGACAATCAGCCCCAGCATTTT. It encodes CASGLLGDNQPQHF.

The chain has TRBV20-1 and TRBJ2-1; D perhaps matches TRBD1 (6 bases). The CDR3 has 10 residues. Germline CDR1 is DFQATT and CDR2 is SNEGSKA (reference sequence). In DNA, the CDR3 is TGCGGGCTAGGGGGTAATGAGCAGTTCTTC. Protein product: CGLGGNEQFF.